This T cell receptor (beta chain) was captured by sequencing in a study of OX40 agonist ivuxolimab in advanced cancers. Systemic immunosuppression or a history of autoimmune disease excluded patients. Some clones are missing from TCRdb's copy, which holds only in-frame ones; the method was immunoSEQ multiplex PCR. This sample has 45,000 to 55,000 clones, with about 81% found just once. The CDR3 is 13 residues long. V was pared by 6 bases and J by 9 bases, with 12 bases between. Germline V gene data show CDR1 as MNHNS and CDR2 as SASEGT. Sequenced here: CD4+ or CD8+ T cells sorted from blood, sampled in a trial of the OX40 agonist ivuxolimab. The genes are TRBV6-1 and TRBJ1-6; no clear D. The sequence was obtained from an adult with an advanced solid tumor such as melanoma, head and neck, liver or kidney cancer. CDR3 DNA sequence: TGTGCCAGCAGCACGAAGAGGATTTCACCCCTCCACTTT. Protein: CASSTKRISPLHF.